The 7 T cell receptor beta chains listed next were all sequenced from one sample in a study of blood T cells in healthy people across ages. Through a sample-barcoded 5' primer and a J-beta primer mix, a second PCR was run for roughly 6 to 11 cycles. TCRdb reanalysed the 5' RACE reads using MiXCR and keeps one entry per CDR3 protein. The repertoire holds 900,000 to 950,000 distinct CDR3 sequences, with about 27% as singletons. This sample was shared with a second study, whose subject was T cells of mothers and their children.

The sample taken for sequencing was blood. All receptors derive from a woman in her thirties or forties in good health.

This clonotype was seen repeatedly, ten times or more. V and J are TRBV20-1 and TRBJ2-4, with TRBD2 identical over 7 bases. Germline CDR1 DFQATT, CDR2 SNEGSKA (reference sequence). The CDR3 spans 15 residues. The DNA for the CDR3 is TGCAGCGCCCCGTTAGTCGGGGGGGCCAAAAACATTCAGTACTTC. Its translation is CSAPLVGGAKNIQYF.

The chain recombines TRBV5-1 with TRBJ2-1; 10 bases fit TRBD2. The J segment lost 8 bases and the V segment lost 0 bases, leaving 5 bases of the junction unmatched. Per the germline V gene, CDR1 is SGHRS and CDR2 is YFSETQ. This CDR3 has 15 residues. CDR3 DNA sequence: TGCGCCAGCAGCTTGGCCCTAGCGGGGGTCGATGAGCAGTTCTTC. Translated, it gives CASSLALAGVDEQFF.

The genes are TRBV19 and TRBJ2-1, with 7 bases matching TRBD1. CDR1 and CDR2 (germline): LNHDA, SQIVND (reference sequence). The CDR3 spans 17 residues. J was trimmed by 5 bases and V by 7 bases; bases with no gene match: 17. CDR3 DNA sequence: TGTGCCAGTAAAAAAGGGGCTCAGACAGGGTCGCACAATGAGCAGTTCTTC. As protein: CASKKGAQTGSHNEQFF.

This chain links TRBV7-3 with TRBJ2-2, with TRBD1 matching 9 bases. J was trimmed by 6 bases and V by 6 bases; bases with no gene match: 8. The germline V gene has CDR1 SGHTA and CDR2 FQGTGA. The CDR3 spans 15 residues. This CDR3 reads CASRITGGNAGELFF. CDR3 bases: TGTGCCAGCAGAATCACAGGGGGCAACGCCGGGGAGCTGTTTTTT.

Worth noting for this clonotype: A much more abundant neighbour one base away suggests this may be a read error. The chain joins TRBV7-2 to TRBJ2-5; D remains unclear. V gave up 5 bases and J gave up 7 bases, with 11 bases separating them. Germline loops: CDR1 SGHTA, CDR2 FQGNSA. The CDR3 is 12 residues long. The CDR3 DNA reads TGTGCCAGCAGCCGACCCTACCCGACCCAGTACTTC. This gives the protein CASSRPYPTQYF.

The J gene is TRBJ2-5, the V gene TRBV5-1; unclear D gene. The J call is in doubt because the DNA end fits TRBJ2-7 better. Germline CDR1 SGHRS, CDR2 YFSETQ. The CDR3 length is 15 residues. The CDR3 nucleotides are TGCGCCAGCAGCTTGGTCAGGCAGGCAACCTACGAGCAGTACTTC. It encodes CASSLVRQATYEQYF.

This clonotype was seen a few times. V and J are TRBV7-2 and TRBJ1-4; the match to TRBD1 covers 7 bases. V lost 5 bases and J lost 8; bases outside the gene matches: 8. The CDR3 sequence is 14 residues long. CDR1 and CDR2 (germline): SGHTA, FQGNSA. The CDR3 nucleotides are TGTGCCAGCAGCCCTCGACAGGGTCAAGAAAAACTGTTTTTT. It translates to CASSPRQGQEKLFF.